The 9 T cell receptor beta chains below come from one sample, sequenced in a study of blood T cell repertoires in COVID-19. Sequencing was performed with immunoSEQ multiplex PCR; in TCRdb, only in-frame clones are kept and a portion is missing. The table records about 220,000 clones, 75% to 85% of them present only once. Sequencing was performed on peripheral blood. The receptors derive from a human donor in a cohort sampled during active COVID-19.

The chain links TRBV6-5 to TRBJ1-4; 7 bases fit TRBD1. From germline, CDR1 is MNHEY and CDR2 SVGAGI. Germline trimming cut 4 bases from V and 10 bases from J; bases unmatched to any gene: 15. The CDR3 has 16 amino acids. CDR3 sequence: CASSSDRDYSEVKLFF. The DNA for the CDR3 is TGTGCCAGCAGTTCAGACAGGGATTATTCGGAGGTAAAACTGTTTTTT.

J is TRBJ2-2 and V is TRBV11-3, with 9 bases fitting TRBD2. With 5 bases clipped from V and 3 bases from J, the junction kept 4 bases outside the gene matches. Germline V lookup: CDR1 SGHNT, CDR2 YENEEA. CDR3 length: 15 amino acids. CDR3 in DNA: TGTGCCAGCAGCCCGGGCGGGGGGGACACCGGGGAGCTGTTTTTT. Translating gives CASSPGGGDTGELFF.

CDR3 bases: TGTGCCAGCAGCCCAGAACAGGGCAGGGGGGTTTCAGATACGCAGTATTTT. It translates to CASSPEQGRGVSDTQYF. The gene calls are TRBV5-6 and TRBJ2-3; D may be TRBD1 (7 bases). The V gene lost 4 bases and the J gene lost 4 bases, with 22 bases spanning the gap. The CDR3 covers 17 residues. Germline V gene sequence: CDR1 SGHDT, CDR2 YYEEEE.

This chain joins TRBV5-1 and TRBJ1-3, with 7 positions matching TRBD1. J was trimmed by 1 base and V by 4 bases; bases with no gene match: 5. The germline CDR1 and CDR2 sequences are SGHRS and YFSETQ. This CDR3 contains 15 residues. CDR3 residues: CASSHGTVSGNTIYF. DNA for the CDR3: TGCGCCAGCAGCCATGGGACAGTTTCTGGAAACACCATATATTTT. Using reference TRBV5-1 and TRBJ1-3 for the parts outside the CDR3, the full variable domain is KAGVTQTPRYLIKTRGQQVTLSCSPISGHRSVSWYQQTPGQGLQFLFEYFSETQRNKGNFPGRFSGRQFSNSRSEMNVSTLELGDSALYLCASSHGTVSGNTIYFGEGSWLTVV.

There are a few counts of this clone. The chain joins TRBV19 to TRBJ2-4; 9 bases fit TRBD1. Unmatched junction bases numbered 7, after V lost 5 bases and J lost 8 bases. The CDR3 spans 14 residues. Per germline, CDR1 LNHDA and CDR2 SQIVND (reference sequence). The CDR3 spells CASSPGQGFYIQYF. The CDR3 DNA reads as TGTGCCAGTAGTCCGGGACAGGGCTTTTACATTCAGTACTTC.

The chain joins TRBV11-2 to TRBJ1-5; TRBD1 matches at 8 bases. From germline, CDR1 is SGHAT and CDR2 FQNNGV. Trimming took 9 bases from V and 5 from J; bases not matched to a gene: 6. The CDR3 has 13 residues. This chain's CDR3 is CARTDRADQPQHF. The CDR3 region has the DNA TGTGCCAGGACGGACAGGGCGGATCAGCCCCAGCATTTT.

This clone was counted between two and nine times. This chain joins TRBV29-1 and TRBJ2-5; the D gene is possibly TRBD1 (6 bases). Germline CDR1 is SQVTM and CDR2 is ANQGSEA. The CDR3 extends over 12 amino acids. The germline V and J ends were trimmed by 6 bases and 2 bases, with 10 bases remaining between them. The CDR3 DNA follows: TGCAGCGTCTCTGGGACACAAGAGACCCAGTACTTC. The encoded protein is CSVSGTQETQYF.

The chain couples TRBV27 to TRBJ2-1; the D gene is possibly TRBD2 (5 bases). Germline V gene data show CDR1 as MNHEY and CDR2 as SMNVEV (reference sequence). This CDR3 contains 13 residues. V dropped 6 bases and J dropped 2 bases, with 8 bases sitting between them. CDR3 sequence reads: CASRRVAYNEQFF. The DNA for the CDR3 is TGTGCCAGCAGGAGGGTGGCCTACAATGAGCAGTTCTTC.

This clone was seen just once. J is TRBJ1-2 and V is TRBV5-1, with 8 bases aligning to TRBD1. With 4 bases clipped from V and 3 bases from J, the junction kept 5 bases outside the gene matches. The CDR3 extends over 14 amino acids. CDR1 and CDR2 (germline): SGHRS, YFSETQ. Written as DNA, the CDR3 is TGCGCCAGCAGCCAGACAGGGGCGGACTATGGCTACACCTTC. It specifies CASSQTGADYGYTF.